This T cell receptor beta chain was documented in a study of graft-versus-host responses after intestinal transplantation. Sequenced by immunoSEQ multiplex PCR; TCRdb stores in-frame clones only, minus some. Altogether some 100,000 clones are present, 90% to 95% being singletons, with the ten largest covering approximately 1.1%. With regard to this clone: Its matching antigen is unknown.

Germline V gene data show CDR1 as LNHDA and CDR2 as SQIVND (reference sequence). The length of the CDR3 is 13 residues. Deletions cut 5 bases from V and 3 bases from J, with 8 bases between. The study, taken as a whole, reports: GvH clones detected in recipient marrow included some appearing first in ileum or blood.

Sequences were derived from unstimulated CD8+ T cells sorted from spleen or lymph node cells, sampled before transplant. The sequence derives from a human donor who was the organ donor for an intestinal transplant. This sequence joins TRBV19 and TRBJ2-1; D ambiguous. This CDR3 reads CASSVDFYNEQFF. The DNA for the CDR3 is TGTGCCAGTAGTGTCGACTTCTACAATGAGCAGTTCTTC. Full variable domain (missing parts from reference TRBV19 and TRBJ2-1): DGGITQSPKYLFRKEGQNVTLSCEQNLNHDAMYWYRQDPGQGLRLIYYSQIVNDFQKGDIAEGYSVSREKKESFPLTVTSAQKNPTAFYLCASSVDFYNEQFFGPGTRLTVL.